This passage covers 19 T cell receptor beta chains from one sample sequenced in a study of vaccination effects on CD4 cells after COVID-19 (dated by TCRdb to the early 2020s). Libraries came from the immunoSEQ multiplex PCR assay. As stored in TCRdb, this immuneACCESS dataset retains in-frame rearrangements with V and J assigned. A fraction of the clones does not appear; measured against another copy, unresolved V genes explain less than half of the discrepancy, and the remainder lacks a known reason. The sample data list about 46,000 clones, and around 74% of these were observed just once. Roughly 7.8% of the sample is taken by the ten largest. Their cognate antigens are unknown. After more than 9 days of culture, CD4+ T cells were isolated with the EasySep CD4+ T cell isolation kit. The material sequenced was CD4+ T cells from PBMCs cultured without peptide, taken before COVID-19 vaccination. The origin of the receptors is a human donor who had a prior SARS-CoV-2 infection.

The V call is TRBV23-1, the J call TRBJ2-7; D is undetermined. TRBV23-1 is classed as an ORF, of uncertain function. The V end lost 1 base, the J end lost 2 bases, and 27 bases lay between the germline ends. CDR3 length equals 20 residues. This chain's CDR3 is CASSQLGPETAGEFPYEQYF. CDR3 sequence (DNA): TGCGCCAGCAGTCAATTGGGTCCCGAGACCGCTGGCGAATTTCCCTACGAGCAGTACTTC.

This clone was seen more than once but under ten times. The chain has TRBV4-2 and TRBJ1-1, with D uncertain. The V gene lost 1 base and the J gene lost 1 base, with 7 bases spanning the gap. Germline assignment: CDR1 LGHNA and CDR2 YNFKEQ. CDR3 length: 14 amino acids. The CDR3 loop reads CASSQVGRNTEAFF. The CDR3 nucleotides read TGTGCCAGCAGCCAAGTGGGCAGGAACACTGAAGCTTTCTTT.

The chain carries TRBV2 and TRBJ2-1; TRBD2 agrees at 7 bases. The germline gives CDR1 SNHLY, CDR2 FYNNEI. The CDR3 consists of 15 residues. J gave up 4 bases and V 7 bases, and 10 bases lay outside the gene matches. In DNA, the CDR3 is TGTGCCAGCAAGTCGAAGCGGGACGCGTACAATGAGCAGTTCTTC. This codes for CASKSKRDAYNEQFF.

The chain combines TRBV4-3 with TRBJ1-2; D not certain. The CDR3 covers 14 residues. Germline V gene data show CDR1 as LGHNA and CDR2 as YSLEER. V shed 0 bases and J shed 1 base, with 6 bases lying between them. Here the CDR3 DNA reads TGCGCCAGCAGCCAAGATATACATAACTATGGCTACACCTTC. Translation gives CASSQDIHNYGYTF.

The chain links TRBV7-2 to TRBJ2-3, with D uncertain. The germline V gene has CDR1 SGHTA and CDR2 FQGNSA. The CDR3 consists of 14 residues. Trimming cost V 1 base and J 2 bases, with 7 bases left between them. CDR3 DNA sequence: TGTGCCAGCAGCTTAGATTGGAACACAGATACGCAGTATTTT. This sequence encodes CASSLDWNTDTQYF. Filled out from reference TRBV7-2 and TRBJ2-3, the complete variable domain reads GAGVSQSPSNKVTEKGKDVELRCDPISGHTALYWYRQSLGQGLEFLIYFQGNSAPDKSGLPSDRFSAERTGGSVSTLTIQRTQQEDSAVYLCASSLDWNTDTQYFGPGTRLTVL.

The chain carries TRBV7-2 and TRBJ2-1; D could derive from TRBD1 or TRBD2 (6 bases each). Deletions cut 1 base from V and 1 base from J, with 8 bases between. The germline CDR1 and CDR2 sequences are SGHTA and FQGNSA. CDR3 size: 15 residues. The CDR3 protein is CASSLGGASYNEQFF. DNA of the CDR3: TGTGCCAGCAGCTTAGGGGGGGCTTCCTACAATGAGCAGTTCTTC.

DNA of the CDR3: TGTGCCATCAGTGAGCAAGAGACCCAGTACTTC. Translating gives CAISEQETQYF. The V call is TRBV10-3, the J call TRBJ2-5, with D uncertain. The CDR3 spans 11 residues. CDR1 and CDR2 from the germline V gene are ENHRY and SYGVKD. Trimming shortened V by 2 bases and J by 2 bases, and 0 bases separated the two germline ends.

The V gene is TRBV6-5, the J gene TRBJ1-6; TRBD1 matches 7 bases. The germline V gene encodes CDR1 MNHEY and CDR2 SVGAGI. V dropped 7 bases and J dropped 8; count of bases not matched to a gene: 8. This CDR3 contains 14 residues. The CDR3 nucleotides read TGTGCCAGCACAGGGACAGATGCCTATTCACCCCTCCACTTT. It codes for CASTGTDAYSPLHF.

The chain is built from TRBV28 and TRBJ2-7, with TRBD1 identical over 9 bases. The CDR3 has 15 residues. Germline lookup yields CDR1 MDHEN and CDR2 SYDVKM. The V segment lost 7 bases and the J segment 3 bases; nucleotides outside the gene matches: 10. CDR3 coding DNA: TGTGCCAGCACCTCCGGGACAGGGAGACTCTACGAGCAGTACTTC. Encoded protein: CASTSGTGRLYEQYF. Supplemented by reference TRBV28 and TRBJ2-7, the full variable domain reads DVKVTQSSRYLVKRTGEKVFLECVQDMDHENMFWYRQDPGLGLRLIYFSYDVKMKEKGDIPEGYSVSREKKERFSLILESASTNQTSMYLCASTSGTGRLYEQYFGPGTRLTVT.

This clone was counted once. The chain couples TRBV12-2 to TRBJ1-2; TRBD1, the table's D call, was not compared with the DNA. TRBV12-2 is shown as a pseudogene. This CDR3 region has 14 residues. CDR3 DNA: TGTGCAAGTCGCCCACAAACGGACAGGTCGGGCTACACCTTC. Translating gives CASRPQTDRSGYTF.

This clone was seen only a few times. The CDR3 region has the DNA TGTGCCAGCAGCTCGCTAGCTACTCCCAGGGAGCAGTACTTC. Amino acid sequence: CASSSLATPREQYF. This chain connects TRBV5-4 to TRBJ2-7; tentative D call: TRBD2 (5 bases). Between the trimmed V and J ends, which lost 3 bases and 7 bases, there was a span of 17 bases. Germline V gene sequence: CDR1 SGHNT, CDR2 YYREEE (reference sequence). The CDR3 covers 14 residues.

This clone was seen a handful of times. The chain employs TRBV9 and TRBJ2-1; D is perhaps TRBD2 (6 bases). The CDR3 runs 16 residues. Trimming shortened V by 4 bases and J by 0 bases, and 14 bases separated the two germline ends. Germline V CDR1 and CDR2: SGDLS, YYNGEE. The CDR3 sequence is CASSTRAEGSYNEQFF. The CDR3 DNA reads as TGTGCCAGCAGCACGAGAGCGGAGGGCTCCTACAATGAGCAGTTCTTC.

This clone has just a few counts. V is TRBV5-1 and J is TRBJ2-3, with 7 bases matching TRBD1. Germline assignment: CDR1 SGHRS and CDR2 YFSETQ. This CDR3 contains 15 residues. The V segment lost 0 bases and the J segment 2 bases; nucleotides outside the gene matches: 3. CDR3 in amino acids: CASSLAQGNTDTQYF. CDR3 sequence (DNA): TGCGCCAGCAGCTTGGCACAGGGGAACACAGATACGCAGTATTTT.

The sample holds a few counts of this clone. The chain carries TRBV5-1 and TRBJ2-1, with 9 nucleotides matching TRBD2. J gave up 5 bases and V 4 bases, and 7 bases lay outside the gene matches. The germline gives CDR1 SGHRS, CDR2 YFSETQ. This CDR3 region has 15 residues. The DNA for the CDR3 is TGCGCCAGCAGCGTTAGCGGGGGCCGGAACAATGAGCAGTTCTTC. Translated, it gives CASSVSGGRNNEQFF.

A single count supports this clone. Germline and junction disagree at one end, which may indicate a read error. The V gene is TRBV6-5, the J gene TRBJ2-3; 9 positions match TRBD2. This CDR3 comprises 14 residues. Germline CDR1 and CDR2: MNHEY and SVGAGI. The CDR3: CASRGSGSIDTQYF. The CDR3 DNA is TGTGCCAGCCGGGGTAGCGGGAGCATAGATACGCAGTATTTT.

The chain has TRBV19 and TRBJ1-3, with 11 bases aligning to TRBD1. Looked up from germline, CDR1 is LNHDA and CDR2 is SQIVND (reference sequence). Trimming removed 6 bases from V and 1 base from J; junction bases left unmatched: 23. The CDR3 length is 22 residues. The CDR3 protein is CASSRFPTKDRGQIESGNTIYF. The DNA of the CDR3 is TGTGCCAGTAGCCGGTTTCCTACGAAGGACAGGGGGCAGATTGAATCTGGAAACACCATATATTTT.

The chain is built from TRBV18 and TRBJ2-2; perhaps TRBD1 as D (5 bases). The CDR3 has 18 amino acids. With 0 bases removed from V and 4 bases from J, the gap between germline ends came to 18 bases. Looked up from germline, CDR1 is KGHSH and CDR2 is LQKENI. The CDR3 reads CASSPPITQSGITGELFF. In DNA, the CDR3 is TGTGCCAGCTCACCACCCATTACCCAATCAGGGATCACCGGGGAGCTGTTTTTT.

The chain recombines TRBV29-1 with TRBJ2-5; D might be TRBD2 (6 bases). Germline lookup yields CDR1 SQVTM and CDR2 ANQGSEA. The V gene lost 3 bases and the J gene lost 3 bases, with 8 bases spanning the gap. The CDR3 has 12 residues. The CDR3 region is CSVDPSEETQYF. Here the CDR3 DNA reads TGCAGCGTTGACCCTAGCGAAGAGACCCAGTACTTC.

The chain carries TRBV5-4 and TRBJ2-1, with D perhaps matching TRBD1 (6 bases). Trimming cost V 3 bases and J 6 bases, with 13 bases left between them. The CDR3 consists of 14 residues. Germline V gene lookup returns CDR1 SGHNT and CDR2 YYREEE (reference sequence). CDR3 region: CASSWAAGANEQFF. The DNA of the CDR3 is TGTGCCAGCAGCTGGGCTGCAGGGGCCAATGAGCAGTTCTTC.